Below, one T cell receptor beta chain is given with its context. Its antigen remains unknown. The entry originates in a study of T cell responses to AZD1222 COVID-19 vaccine. Whole-study findings and limits: Among vaccine-associated CD4 TCRs, coverage spanned spike, with dominance at 160-218 and 743-854. The donor cohort was predominantly white British with a female majority, and clonal diversity may have been underestimated. Repertoire samples came only from after the peak T cell response.

Sequencing used immunoSEQ multiplex PCR; TCRdb keeps in-frame clones, though not all of them. The table records about 78,000 clones, roughly 80% of them present only once. Sequenced here: peripheral blood, sampled on day 0 of AZD1222 vaccination. The source of this sequence is an adult in good health.

The DNA for the CDR3 is TGTGCCAGCAGCTTGACTAGCGGGAGTTTGAATGAGCAGTTCTTC. Encoded protein: CASSLTSGSLNEQFF. The chain is built from TRBV11-3 and TRBJ2-1; 12 positions agree with TRBD2. Germline CDR1 SGHNT, CDR2 YENEEA. CDR3 length: 15 amino acids. Trimming cost V 3 bases and J 7 bases; bases outside gene matches: 4. The entire variable domain, with the rest obtained from reference TRBV11-3 and TRBJ2-1, is as follows: EAGVVQSPRYKIIEKKQPVAFWCNPISGHNTLYWYLQNLGQGPELLIRYENEEAVDDSQLPKDRFSAERLKGVDSTLKIQPAELGDSAVYLCASSLTSGSLNEQFFGPGTRLTVL.